The entry below gives a single TCR beta chain sequence along with its context. The antigen it binds to is not known. The record has no base qualities; no much larger clone is one base away. This entry belongs to a study of shared clonotypes between healthy human individuals (dated by TCRdb to the early 2020s). Regarding the research as a whole: The cohort comprised a couple of women and a few men aged 18 to 49 years. For each donor, CD4 naive and CD4 memory were each run on three plates, CD8 naive on two plates, and CD8 memory on one plate. To estimate repertoire size and how much clonotype sharing occurs between individuals, the study deeply sequenced the blood TCR repertoires of roughly 5 healthy adults. Different laboratories and diverse techniques were used to prepare libraries and sequence TCR repertoires, to increase sequencing depth and limit assay-specific biases. Between about 0.94 and 8.9 billion PBMCs per donor were obtained by leukapheresis.

The investigation overall reported the following: The genetic and exposure-history diversity represented was limited by the small number of donors. When a few donors were compared, the shared fraction of clonotypes was around 5% for naive CD4, around 4% for naive CD8, 2.3% for memory CD4, and under 0.5% for memory CD8. Incomplete sequencing was indicated by rarefaction of sorted-subset datasets, despite the large sequencing depth. Only blood was sampled, and tissue TCR repertoires likely differ from those in blood. Clonotypes shared by all four sorted-subset donors showed higher generation probabilities than non-shared clonotypes. Naive subsets generally had larger estimated clonotype richness than memory subsets did. Pairwise subsampling led to the expectation that sequencing depth would affect the degree of clonotype sharing among donors.

Using the deep immunoSEQ assay, TCR CDR3 regions were amplified from genomic DNA by multiplex PCR. Extracted genomic DNA from each cell subset was distributed evenly across all wells of several immunoSEQ 96-well plates, and each plate was treated as a replicate. For sorted subsets, each replicate PCR was loaded with approximately 200 ng genomic DNA, equivalent to 30,000 or so T cell genomes. Purified libraries were quantified with a Qubit 3.0 fluorometer, sized on a Bioanalyzer 2100, and re-quantified with the KAPA Library Quantification kit. A separate single-read 150-cycle Illumina NextSeq 550 flow cell was used to sequence each immunoSEQ 96-well plate. Concerning the study's data processing: Because the immunoSEQ output held only junctional sequences and lacked quality scores, the filtering could not match the filtering applied to full-length reads. Sequences were annotated with PyIR, a Python wrapper for IgBLAST v1.9, and V/J genes and CDR3 were assigned using IMGT germline references. Reads with weak V/J assignments (E-value above 1e-6), missing CDR3, stop codons, out-of-frame junctions, or ambiguous translated residues were removed. V3J clonotypes were defined as sequences sharing an identical inferred V gene, J gene, and CDR3 amino acid sequence. Percentage overlap between repertoires was calculated by dividing the number of shared unique clonotypes by the size of the smaller repertoire. Richness of each repertoire was evaluated using RTK rarefaction, the Chao1 estimator, and Recon v2.1 estimates of unobserved clonotypes. Generation probabilities for all TCRbeta clonotypes obtained by the gDNA method from a handful of donors were computed using OLGA. TCRdb provides this immuneACCESS table in a form limited to in-frame rearrangements. Some clones are lacking; in checked studies, under half of them reflect an unresolved V gene, and why the rest are absent is not known. V and J calls and clone size are given by that table; D and trimming were obtained from the DNA. The sample data list about 2.2 million clones, and around 93% of these were observed just once. Of the sample, approximately 1.7% is held by the ten largest clones.

For the CD8 naive samples, CD45RO-negative cells were positively selected for CCR7, yielding a CD45RA+CCR7+ population from which TemRA cells were excluded. The donors were healthy, HIV-negative adults who had no recently reported acute infections or vaccinations. Every donor was a Caucasian adult living in Nashville, Tennessee, USA. After blood collection by leukapheresis, PBMCs were isolated using Ficoll-Histopaque density gradient centrifugation and then cryopreserved in the vapor phase of liquid nitrogen. Purity and quantity of every magnetically sorted T cell population were checked by analytical flow cytometry. From each sorted fraction, genomic DNA was isolated and quantified by UV absorbance on a Nanodrop 2000c. The CDR3 holds 15 amino acids from the cysteine to the phenylalanine. Only the CDR3 DNA is retained, 45 bases long and in frame from the first base. The germline V gene sets CDR1 to SNHLY and CDR2 to FYNNEI. From V the trimming removes 2 bases and from J it removes 6 bases, while the gene matches leave 9 bases of the junction unaccounted for.

This TCR derives from a man between 18 and 35 years old in good health. Some clones in this sample may be carry-over from other donors' samples. Recombination linked TRBV2 to TRBJ1-1, and 7 junction bases match TRBD1. Sequencing used naive CD8+ T cells from PBMCs. This specimen's cell subset or site label, interpreted: CD45RA+CCR7+. The CDR3 region: CASSERGGTVPEAFF. In nucleotides, the sequence is TGTGCCAGCAGTGAAAGGGGCGGGACAGTGCCTGAAGCTTTCTTT.